Listed below are T cell receptor beta chains from one sample, sequenced in a study of blood T cell repertoires in COVID-19. This table comes from immunoSEQ multiplex PCR, and its TCRdb copy is limited to in-frame clones, with some not included. This table has roughly 260,000 clones, 75% to 90% appearing once. The source material was PBMCs or T cells enriched from blood (not recorded which). The source of these receptors is a woman aged 25 to 39 with acute COVID-19. The CDR3 runs from the conserved cysteine through the conserved F or W. The D gene is left open where the match is weak. Size is stated for part of the rows, as once, few or many counts, or as a class when the clone is expanded.

v_gene,j_gene,d_gene,abundance,CDR3nt,CDR3aa
TRBV19,TRBJ2-3,NA,NA,TGTGCCAGTAGTCCGGGATCTTGGGATACGCAGTATTTT,CASSPGSWDTQYF
TRBV14,TRBJ1-2,TRBD1,NA,TGTGCCAGCAGCCAAGTGCAGGACAGGGCATATGGCTACACCTTC,CASSQVQDRAYGYTF
TRBV19,TRBJ2-7,TRBD1,NA,TGTGCCAGTAGGCGCGCCGGGACAGGGATCTTCGAGCAGTACTTC,CASRRAGTGIFEQYF
TRBV5-1,TRBJ1-1,NA,NA,TGCGCCAGCTTCTCCCACCACGGGGGGGGCGCACAGGAAGCTTTCTTT,CASFSHHGGGAQEAFF
TRBV7-8,TRBJ2-7,TRBD1,NA,TGTGCCAGTAGTGGCCGCGACAGGGCACGGATAGGCGAGCAGTACTTC,CASSGRDRARIGEQYF
TRBV28,TRBJ2-7,NA,NA,TGTGCCAGCAGTTTACAGGGGAAGCCGGACGAGCAGTACTTC,CASSLQGKPDEQYF
TRBV5-4,TRBJ2-1,TRBD1,once,TGTGCCAGCAGTGGGACAGGGGGGAGAGGCAATGAGCAGTTCTTC,CASSGTGGRGNEQFF
TRBV19,TRBJ2-7,TRBD2,NA,TGTGCCAGTAGTATAATGCTAGCGGGACCCCTCGAGCAGTACTTC,CASSIMLAGPLEQYF
TRBV9,TRBJ1-2,TRBD1,NA,TGTGCCAGCAGCGTCTGGGTGACAGGGGGCAGCTATGGCTACACCTTC,CASSVWVTGGSYGYTF
TRBV6-5,TRBJ1-4,TRBD1,once,TGTGCCAGCAGTTACCGGGACAGGAATGAAAAACTGTTTTTT,CASSYRDRNEKLFF
TRBV5-4,TRBJ2-5,TRBD2,NA,TGTGCCAGCAGCTCAGCGGGGGGGCTCGAGACCCAGTACTTC,CASSSAGGLETQYF
TRBV7-2,TRBJ2-1,NA,NA,TGTGCCAGCAGCTTAGGAGGAGTATATGAGCAGTTCTTC,CASSLGGVYEQFF
TRBV5-4,TRBJ2-2,TRBD1,NA,TGTGCCAGCAGCTTGGGAGGGACAGGGAACACCGGGGAGCTGTTTTTT,CASSLGGTGNTGELFF
TRBV11-3,TRBJ2-2,TRBD2,NA,TGTGCCAGCAGCTTAACAGCGGGGGGGAACACCGGGGAGCTGTTTTTT,CASSLTAGGNTGELFF
TRBV12-3/TRBV12-4,TRBJ1-2,TRBD1,NA,TGTGCCAGCAGTGTTTGGACAGGGAGGGATTACACCTTC,CASSVWTGRDYTF
TRBV6-5,TRBJ1-2,NA,once,TGTGCCAGCAACAATCCTAGAAACTATGGCTACACCTTC,CASNNPRNYGYTF
TRBV27,TRBJ2-7,NA,NA,TGTGCCAGCAGTTTATTCGGGGGTCTCGCCTACGAGCAGTACTTC,CASSLFGGLAYEQYF
TRBV5-5,TRBJ1-3,TRBD1,NA,TGTGCCAGCAGCTTGTGTGAACAGGGACAGGTAAGCTCTGGAAACACCATATATTTT,CASSLCEQGQVSSGNTIYF
TRBV29-1,TRBJ1-3,TRBD1,NA,TGCAGCGCCCTCCGCGGGGGGACAGGGCCCTCTGGAAACACCATATATTTT,CSALRGGTGPSGNTIYF
TRBV30,TRBJ1-1,TRBD1,NA,TGTGCCTCATGGAAGGTCGGCTGGGGACAGGGGGCGAACACTGAAGCTTTCTTT,CASWKVGWGQGANTEAFF
TRBV2,TRBJ1-5,NA,NA,TGTGCCAGCAGTAAGACAGATGCAAATCAGCCCCAGCATTTT,CASSKTDANQPQHF
TRBV27,TRBJ2-1,NA,NA,TGTGCCAGCTACCGCTCCGGACTACCGGGACTCAATGAGCAGTTCTTC,CASYRSGLPGLNEQFF
TRBV6-5,TRBJ1-3,NA,NA,TGTGCCAGCAGTTACTATACGGTCTCTGGAAACACCATATATTTT,CASSYYTVSGNTIYF
TRBV27,TRBJ1-1,NA,NA,TGTGCCAGCAGTTTAATCGCGGGGAACACTGAAGCTTTCTTT,CASSLIAGNTEAFF
TRBV6-5,TRBJ2-1,TRBD2,once,TGTGCCAGCAGCGCTTCTAGCGGGAGAGACAATGAGCAGTTCTTC,CASSASSGRDNEQFF
TRBV6-2/TRBV6-3,TRBJ2-7,TRBD1,NA,TGTGCCAGCAGTTACTCGATGACAGGGGGCTACGAGCAGTACTTC,CASSYSMTGGYEQYF
TRBV6-4,TRBJ2-7,NA,NA,TGTGCCAGCAGTGACTTCAGGTCCGAGCAGTACTTC,CASSDFRSEQYF
TRBV5-5,TRBJ2-2,NA,few,TGTGCCAGCAATCTAGGGACTAACACCGGGGAGCTGTTTTTT,CASNLGTNTGELFF
TRBV28,TRBJ2-1,TRBD1,NA,TGTGCCAGCAGAGGGGGACAGGGGGCAACCTACAATGAGCAGTTCTTC,CASRGGQGATYNEQFF
TRBV11-3,TRBJ2-1,TRBD2,once,TGTGCCAGCAGCTTAGGTAGCGGGATCAATGAGCAGTTCTTC,CASSLGSGINEQFF
TRBV4-1,TRBJ1-1,NA,NA,TGCGCCAGCAGCCAACCACGGGGGAACACTGAAGCTTTCTTT,CASSQPRGNTEAFF
TRBV5-1,TRBJ1-2,TRBD1,once,TGCGCCAGCAGCCCCGAGGGGGCCCATAACCCCAATACGGGAGGCTACACCTTC,CASSPEGAHNPNTGGYTF
TRBV3-1/TRBV3-2,TRBJ2-5,NA,NA,TGTGCCAGCAGCCAAGTTCCGACAAAGAAAGAGACCCAGTACTTC,CASSQVPTKKETQYF
TRBV15,TRBJ1-1,NA,NA,TGTGCCACCAGCAGAGATCGCAGCGGTTACACTGAAGCTTTCTTT,CATSRDRSGYTEAFF
TRBV7-3,TRBJ2-7,NA,NA,TGTGCCAGCAGCCCTACGGGGAGCTCCTACGAGCAGTACTTC,CASSPTGSSYEQYF
TRBV28,TRBJ2-1,NA,NA,TGTGCCAGCAGTCAGAACAGGGTTGAGCAGTTCTTC,CASSQNRVEQFF
TRBV28,TRBJ2-5,TRBD1,NA,TGTGCCAGCAGTTTATACAGGGGCGAGACCCAGTACTTC,CASSLYRGETQYF
TRBV4-3,TRBJ1-5,NA,NA,TGCGCCAGCAGCCAAGATAGAAACAGCAATCAGCCCCAGCATTTT,CASSQDRNSNQPQHF
TRBV27,TRBJ1-1,TRBD1,NA,TGTGCCAGCAGTCACCGGACAGGTTCGGGTACTGAAGCTTTCTTT,CASSHRTGSGTEAFF
TRBV11-2,TRBJ1-1,NA,NA,TGTGCCAGCAGCTTCCGGACAGTCGCTGAAGCTTTCTTT,CASSFRTVAEAFF
TRBV6-5,TRBJ2-7,TRBD2,NA,TGTGCCAGCAGCCCCGCTTTCGGGGGGGCCTTCGAGCAGTACTTC,CASSPAFGGAFEQYF
TRBV28,TRBJ1-2,NA,NA,TGTGCCAGCAGCCTTCAGAGGGTTCAGAATGGCTACACCTTC,CASSLQRVQNGYTF
TRBV25-1,TRBJ2-1,TRBD1,NA,TGTGCCAGCGAACAGGGGTTGAATGAGCAGTTCTTC,CASEQGLNEQFF
TRBV6-2/TRBV6-3,TRBJ1-2,TRBD1,NA,TGTGCCAGCAGTTACCGGGACAGGGGATATCGGGATGGCTACACCTTC,CASSYRDRGYRDGYTF
TRBV7-9,TRBJ1-3,TRBD1,once,TGTGCCAGCAGCCCCGACAGGGCGTCTGGAAACACCATATATTTT,CASSPDRASGNTIYF
TRBV5-4,TRBJ2-7,NA,NA,TGTGCCAGTCGAGCAGGGTATCTAGGCGAGCAGTACTTC,CASRAGYLGEQYF
TRBV15,TRBJ1-5,TRBD1,NA,TGTGCCACCAGCAAAGGACAGGGAATAGGTCAGCCCCAGCATTTT,CATSKGQGIGQPQHF
TRBV19,TRBJ1-2,NA,NA,TGTGCCAGTAGGCGACTGGCCGGGTATGGCTACACCTTC,CASRRLAGYGYTF
TRBV30,TRBJ1-4,TRBD1,NA,TGTGCCTGGAAACCACAGGGGTGGGAAAAACTGTTTTTT,CAWKPQGWEKLFF
TRBV9,TRBJ1-3,TRBD1,NA,TGTGCCAGCAGCGTAGCGAGGGGGCCTGGAAACACCATATATTTT,CASSVARGPGNTIYF
TRBV15,TRBJ1-5,TRBD1,NA,TGTGCCACCAGCAGGTGGACAGGGACTGTAGGCAATCAGCCCCAGCATTTT,CATSRWTGTVGNQPQHF
TRBV5-1,TRBJ2-7,TRBD2,NA,TGCGCCAGCAGCTTGACGGGTGCGGGAGCGGGCGGGTACGAGCAGTACTTC,CASSLTGAGAGGYEQYF
TRBV28,TRBJ2-7,NA,once,TGTGCCAGCAGAAAGAAACCGAGTCGACAGTATTACTACGAGCAGTACTTC,CASRKKPSRQYYYEQYF
TRBV11-2,TRBJ2-2,NA,NA,TGTGCCAGCAGCTTGAGGGTGGGGACCGGGGAGCTGTTTTTT,CASSLRVGTGELFF